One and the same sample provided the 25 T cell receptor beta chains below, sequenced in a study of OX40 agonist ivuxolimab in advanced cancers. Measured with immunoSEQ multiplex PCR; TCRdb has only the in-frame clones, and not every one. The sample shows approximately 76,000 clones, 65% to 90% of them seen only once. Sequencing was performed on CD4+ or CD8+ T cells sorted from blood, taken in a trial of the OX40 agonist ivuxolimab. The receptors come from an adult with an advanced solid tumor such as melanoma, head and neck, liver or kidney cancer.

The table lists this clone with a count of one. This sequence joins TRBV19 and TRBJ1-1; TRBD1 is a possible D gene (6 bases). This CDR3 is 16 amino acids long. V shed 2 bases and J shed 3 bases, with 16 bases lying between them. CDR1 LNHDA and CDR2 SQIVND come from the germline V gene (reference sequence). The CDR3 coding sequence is TGTGCCAGTAGTATAAGCCCTAACCAGGGGTACACTGAAGCTTTCTTT. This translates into CASSISPNQGYTEAFF.

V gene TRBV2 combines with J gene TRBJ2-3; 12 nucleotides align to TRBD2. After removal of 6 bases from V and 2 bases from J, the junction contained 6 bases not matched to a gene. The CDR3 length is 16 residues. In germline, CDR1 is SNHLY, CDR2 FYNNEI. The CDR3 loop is CASSFGLAGYTDTQYF. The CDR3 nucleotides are TGTGCCAGCAGCTTCGGACTAGCGGGGTACACAGATACGCAGTATTTT.

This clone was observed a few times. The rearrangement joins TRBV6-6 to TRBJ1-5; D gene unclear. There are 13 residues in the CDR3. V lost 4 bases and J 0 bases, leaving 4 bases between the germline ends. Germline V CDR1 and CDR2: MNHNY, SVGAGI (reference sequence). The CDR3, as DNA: TGTGCCAGCAGTTCAGCTAGCAATCAGCCCCAGCATTTT. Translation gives CASSSASNQPQHF.

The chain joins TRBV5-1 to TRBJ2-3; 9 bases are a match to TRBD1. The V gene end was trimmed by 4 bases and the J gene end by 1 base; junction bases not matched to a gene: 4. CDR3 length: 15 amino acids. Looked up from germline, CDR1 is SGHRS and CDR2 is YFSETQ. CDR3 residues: CASSLQGAGTDTQYF. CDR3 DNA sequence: TGCGCCAGCAGCCTACAGGGGGCGGGCACAGATACGCAGTATTTT.

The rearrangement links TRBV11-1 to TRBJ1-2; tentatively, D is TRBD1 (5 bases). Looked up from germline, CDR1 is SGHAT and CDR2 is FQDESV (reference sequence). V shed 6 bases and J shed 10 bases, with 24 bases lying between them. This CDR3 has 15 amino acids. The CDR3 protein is CASSPTSGTFTDYTF. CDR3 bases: TGTGCCAGCAGTCCAACTTCCGGGACTTTCACGGACTACACCTTC.

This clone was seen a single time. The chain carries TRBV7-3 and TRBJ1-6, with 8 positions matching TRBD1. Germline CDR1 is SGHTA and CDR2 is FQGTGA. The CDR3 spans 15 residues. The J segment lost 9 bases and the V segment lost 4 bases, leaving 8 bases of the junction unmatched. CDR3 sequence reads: CASSYGQGVSSPLHF. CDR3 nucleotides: TGTGCCAGCAGCTACGGACAGGGCGTCAGTTCACCCCTCCACTTT. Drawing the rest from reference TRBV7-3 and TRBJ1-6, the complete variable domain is GAGVSQTPSNKVTEKGKYVELRCDPISGHTALYWYRQSLGQGPEFLIYFQGTGAADDSGLPNDRFFAVRPEGSVSTLKIQRTERGDSAVYLCASSYGQGVSSPLHFGNGTRLTVT.

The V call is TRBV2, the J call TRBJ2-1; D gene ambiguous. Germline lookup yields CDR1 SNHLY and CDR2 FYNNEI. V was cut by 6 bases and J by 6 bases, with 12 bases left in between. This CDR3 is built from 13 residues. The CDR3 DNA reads TGTGCCAGCAGGTTTTCTCTTCTCAATGAGCAGTTCTTC. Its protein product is CASRFSLLNEQFF. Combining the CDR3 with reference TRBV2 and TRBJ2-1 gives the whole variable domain EPEVTQTPSHQVTQMGQEVILRCVPISNHLYFYWYRQILGQKVEFLVSFYNNEISEKSEIFDDQFSVERPDGSNFTLKIRSTKLEDSAMYFCASRFSLLNEQFFGPGTRLTVL.

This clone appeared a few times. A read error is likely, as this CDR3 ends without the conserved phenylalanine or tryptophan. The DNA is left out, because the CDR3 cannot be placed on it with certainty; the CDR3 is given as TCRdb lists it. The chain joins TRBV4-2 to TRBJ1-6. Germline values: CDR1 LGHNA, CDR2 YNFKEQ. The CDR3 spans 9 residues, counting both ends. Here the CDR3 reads CASSLRGGG.

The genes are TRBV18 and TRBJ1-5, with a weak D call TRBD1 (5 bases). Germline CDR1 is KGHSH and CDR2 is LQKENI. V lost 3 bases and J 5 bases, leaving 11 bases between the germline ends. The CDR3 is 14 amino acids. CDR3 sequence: CASSPQGGDQPQHF. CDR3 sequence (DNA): TGTGCCAGCTCACCCCAGGGTGGGGATCAGCCCCAGCATTTT.

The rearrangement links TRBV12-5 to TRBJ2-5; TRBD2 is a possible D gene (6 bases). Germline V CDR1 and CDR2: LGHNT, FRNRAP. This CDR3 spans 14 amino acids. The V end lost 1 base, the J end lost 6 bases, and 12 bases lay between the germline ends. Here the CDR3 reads CASGLGGAGKTQYF. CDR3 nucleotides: TGTGCTAGTGGTTTGGGTGGGGCGGGGAAGACCCAGTACTTC.

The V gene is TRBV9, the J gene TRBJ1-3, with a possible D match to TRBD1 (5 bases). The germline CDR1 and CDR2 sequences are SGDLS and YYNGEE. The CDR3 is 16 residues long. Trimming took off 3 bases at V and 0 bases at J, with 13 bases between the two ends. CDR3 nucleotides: TGTGCCAGCAGCGCGACAGACTCAAGCTCTGGAAACACCATATATTTT. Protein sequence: CASSATDSSSGNTIYF.

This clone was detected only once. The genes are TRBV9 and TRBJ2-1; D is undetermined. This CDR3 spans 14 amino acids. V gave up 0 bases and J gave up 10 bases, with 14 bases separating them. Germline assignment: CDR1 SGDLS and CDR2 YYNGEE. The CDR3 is CASSVVDSPWEQFF. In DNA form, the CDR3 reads TGTGCCAGCAGCGTAGTGGATTCGCCGTGGGAGCAGTTCTTC.

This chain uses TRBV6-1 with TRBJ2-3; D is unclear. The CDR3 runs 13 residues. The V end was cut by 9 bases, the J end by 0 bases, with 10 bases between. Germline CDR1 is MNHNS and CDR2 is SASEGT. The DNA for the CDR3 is TGTGCCAGTAGGGCGGCTAGCACAGATACGCAGTATTTT. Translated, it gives CASRAASTDTQYF.

CDR3 loop: CASSDGGGGLNEQFF. In nucleotides, the CDR3 is TGTGCCAGCAGTGATGGTGGGGGGGGACTGAATGAGCAGTTCTTC. J is TRBJ2-1 and V is TRBV6-1, with 7 bases matching TRBD2. J gave up 7 bases and V 3 bases, and 9 bases lay outside the gene matches. Per the germline V gene, CDR1 is MNHNS and CDR2 is SASEGT. This CDR3 has 15 residues.

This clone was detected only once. DNA of the CDR3: TGTGCCAGCGCCCCCAGGGGGGGAAGCGAGCAGTACTTC. Translating it yields CASAPRGGSEQYF. V usage is TRBV6-6 and J usage is TRBJ2-7; D could derive from TRBD1 or TRBD2 (7 bases each). This CDR3 region has 13 residues. Looked up from germline, CDR1 is MNHNY and CDR2 is SVGAGI (reference sequence). V was trimmed by 8 bases and J by 6 bases, leaving 17 bases between them.

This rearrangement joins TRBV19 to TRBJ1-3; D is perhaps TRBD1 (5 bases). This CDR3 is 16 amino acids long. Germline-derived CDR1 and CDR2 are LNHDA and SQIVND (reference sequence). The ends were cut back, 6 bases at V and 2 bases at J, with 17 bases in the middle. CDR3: CASSQRDGATGNTIYF. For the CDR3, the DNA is TGTGCCAGTAGCCAAAGGGACGGAGCCACTGGAAACACCATATATTTT.

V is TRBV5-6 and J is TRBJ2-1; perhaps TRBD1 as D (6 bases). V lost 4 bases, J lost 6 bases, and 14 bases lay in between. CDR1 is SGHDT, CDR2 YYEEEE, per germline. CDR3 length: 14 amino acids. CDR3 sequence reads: CASSGRGGLNEQFF. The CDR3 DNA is TGTGCCAGCAGCGGACGTGGGGGCCTCAATGAGCAGTTCTTC.

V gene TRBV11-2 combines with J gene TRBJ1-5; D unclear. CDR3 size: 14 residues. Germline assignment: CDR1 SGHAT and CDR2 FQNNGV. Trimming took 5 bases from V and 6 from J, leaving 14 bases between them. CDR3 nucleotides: TGTGCCAGCAGCCCCTCCGGGAGGGTTCAGCCCCAGCATTTT. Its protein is CASSPSGRVQPQHF.

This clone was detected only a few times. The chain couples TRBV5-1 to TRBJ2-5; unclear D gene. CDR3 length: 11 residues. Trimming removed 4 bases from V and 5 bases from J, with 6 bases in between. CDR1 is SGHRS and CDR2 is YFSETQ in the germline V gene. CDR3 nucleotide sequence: TGCGCCAGCAGCCAACGGGAGACCCAGTACTTC. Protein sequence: CASSQRETQYF.

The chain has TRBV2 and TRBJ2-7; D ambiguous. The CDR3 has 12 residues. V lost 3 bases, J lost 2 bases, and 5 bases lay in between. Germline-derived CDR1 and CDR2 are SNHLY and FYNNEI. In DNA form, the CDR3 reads TGTGCCAGCAGTGAGGCCGCCTACGAGCAGTACTTC. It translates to CASSEAAYEQYF.

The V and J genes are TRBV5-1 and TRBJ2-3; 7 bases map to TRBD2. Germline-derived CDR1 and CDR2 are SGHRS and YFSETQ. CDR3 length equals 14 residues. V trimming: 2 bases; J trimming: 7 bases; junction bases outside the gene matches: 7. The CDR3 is CASSFGPRGNTQYF. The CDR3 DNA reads TGCGCCAGCAGCTTTGGCCCGCGGGGGAATACGCAGTATTTT.

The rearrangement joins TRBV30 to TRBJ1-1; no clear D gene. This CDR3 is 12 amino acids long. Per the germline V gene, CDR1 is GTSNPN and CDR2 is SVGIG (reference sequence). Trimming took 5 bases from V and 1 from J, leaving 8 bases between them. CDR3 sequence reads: CAWEGPNTEAFF. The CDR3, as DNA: TGTGCCTGGGAGGGCCCGAACACTGAAGCTTTCTTT. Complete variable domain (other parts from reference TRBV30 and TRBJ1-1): SQTIHQWPATLVQPVGSPLSLECTVEGTSNPNLYWYRQAAGRGLQLLFYSVGIGQISSEVPQNLSASRPQDRQFILSSKKLLLSDSGFYLCAWEGPNTEAFFGQGTRLTVV.

CDR3 amino acids: CASSWRGAETQYF. In DNA, the CDR3 is TGTGCCAGCAGCTGGAGGGGGGCAGAGACCCAGTACTTC. V usage is TRBV7-3 and J usage is TRBJ2-5; D is perhaps TRBD1 or TRBD2 (6 bases each). V gave up 4 bases and J gave up 4 bases, with 10 bases separating them. Germline CDR1 and CDR2: SGHTA and FQGTGA. CDR3 length: 13 amino acids.

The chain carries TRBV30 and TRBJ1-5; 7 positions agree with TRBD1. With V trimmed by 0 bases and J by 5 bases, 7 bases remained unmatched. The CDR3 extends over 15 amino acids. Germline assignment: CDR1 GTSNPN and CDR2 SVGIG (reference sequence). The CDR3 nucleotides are TGTGCCTGGAGTGTACCGGACAGGAGGGATCAGCCCCAGCATTTT. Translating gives CAWSVPDRRDQPQHF.

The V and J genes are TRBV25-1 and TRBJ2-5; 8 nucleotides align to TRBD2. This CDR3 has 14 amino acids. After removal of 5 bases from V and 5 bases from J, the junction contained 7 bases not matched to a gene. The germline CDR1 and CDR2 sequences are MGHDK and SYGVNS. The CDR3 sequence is CASSPGGAVETQYF. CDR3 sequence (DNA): TGTGCCAGCAGTCCCGGGGGGGCCGTGGAGACCCAGTACTTC.